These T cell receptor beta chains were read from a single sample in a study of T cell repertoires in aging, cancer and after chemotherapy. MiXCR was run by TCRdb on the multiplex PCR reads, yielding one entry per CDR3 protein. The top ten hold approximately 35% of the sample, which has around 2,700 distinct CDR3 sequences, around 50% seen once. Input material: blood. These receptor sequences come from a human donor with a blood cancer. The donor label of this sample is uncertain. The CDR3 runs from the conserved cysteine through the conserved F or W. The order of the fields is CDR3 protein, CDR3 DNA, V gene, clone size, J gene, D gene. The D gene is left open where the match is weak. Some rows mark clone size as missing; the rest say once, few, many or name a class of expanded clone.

CSARTGTLGAHYQETQYF,TGCAGTGCTAGAACGGGGACACTTGGGGCTCATTACCAAGAGACCCAGTACTTC,TRBV20-1,.,TRBJ2-5,.
CASSYGSPYEQYF,TGTGCCAGCAGCTACGGGAGTCCCTACGAGCAGTACTTC,TRBV6-6,.,TRBJ2-7,.
CASSQTGGVYGYTF,TGTGCCAGCAGCCAAACGGGAGGTGTCTATGGCTACACCTTC,TRBV6-5,.,TRBJ1-2,.
CASTPGWVGINEKLFF,TGTGCCAGTACCCCCGGCTGGGTAGGGATTAATGAAAAACTGTTTTTT,TRBV19,once,TRBJ1-4,.
CASSQNRETEAFF,TGTGCCAGCTCACAGAACAGGGAGACTGAAGCTTTCTTT,TRBV18,few,TRBJ1-1,.
CSARAPGGLNTIYF,TGCAGTGCTAGAGCCCCAGGGGGCTTGAACACCATATATTTT,TRBV20-1,.,TRBJ1-3,TRBD1
CASRPLWETGELFF,TGTGCCAGCAGACCGCTCTGGGAAACCGGGGAGCTGTTTTTT,TRBV6-5,medium-sized,TRBJ2-2,.
CASSAGVTDTQYF,TGTGCCAGCAGTGCGGGAGTCACAGATACGCAGTATTTT,TRBV6-4,medium-sized,TRBJ2-3,.
CDSTRGGQGGDEKLFF,TGTGACAGCACCAGGGGGGGACAGGGTGGAGATGAAAAACTGTTTTTT,TRBV12-3/TRBV12-4,.,TRBJ1-4,TRBD1
CASSLSVGSYGYTF,TGTGCCAGCAGCCTCTCGGTTGGGTCCTATGGCTACACCTTC,TRBV5-6,medium-sized,TRBJ1-2,.
CASSDSGGASDTQYF,TGTGCCAGCAGTGATAGCGGGGGGGCTTCAGATACGCAGTATTTT,TRBV6-1,.,TRBJ2-3,TRBD2
CASSLNPGESGNTIYF,TGTGCCAGCAGCTTAAATCCGGGGGAATCTGGAAACACCATATATTTT,TRBV5-6,few,TRBJ1-3,.
CASTTDRAIKDGELFF,TGTGCCAGTACCACGGACAGGGCTATTAAGGACGGGGAGCTGTTTTTT,TRBV19,few,TRBJ2-2,TRBD1
CSARDWAKGANIRGNTIYF,TGCAGTGCTAGAGATTGGGCCAAGGGAGCTAACATTAGGGGAAACACCATATATTTT,TRBV20-1,.,TRBJ1-3,.
CASRKRRENALETQYF,TGTGCCAGCAGGAAACGACGGGAGAATGCTTTGGAGACCCAGTACTTC,TRBV5-6,.,TRBJ2-5,.
CASSQVQAGGPDFTDTQYF,TGCGCCAGCAGCCAAGTTCAAGCGGGGGGGCCGGATTTCACAGATACGCAGTATTTT,TRBV5-1,.,TRBJ2-3,TRBD2
CASTPSGASGRAGRVEQFF,TGTGCCAGCACCCCAAGTGGTGCTAGCGGGAGGGCCGGTAGGGTTGAGCAGTTCTTC,TRBV27,.,TRBJ2-1,TRBD2
CASSYPELNTGELFF,TGTGCCAGCAGTTACCCCGAGCTAAACACCGGGGAGCTGTTTTTT,TRBV6-6,.,TRBJ2-2,.
CASSYSSASGRTDTQYF,TGTGCCAGCAGTTACTCTTCAGCGAGCGGGAGAACAGATACGCAGTATTTT,TRBV6-5,.,TRBJ2-3,TRBD2
CASSYSAATEAFF,TGTGCCAGCAGTTACTCAGCGGCCACTGAAGCTTTCTTT,TRBV6-2/TRBV6-3,once,TRBJ1-1,.
CASSYSHAGGIDEQYF,TGTGCCAGCAGTTACTCGCATGCAGGGGGGATCGACGAGCAGTACTTC,TRBV6-2/TRBV6-3,few,TRBJ2-7,.
CASSKGLAGDEQYF,TGTGCCAGTAGTAAGGGGCTAGCGGGAGACGAGCAGTACTTC,TRBV19,large,TRBJ2-7,TRBD2
CASSYRGQETQYF,TGTGCCAGCAGTTACCGGGGCCAAGAGACCCAGTACTTC,TRBV6-2/TRBV6-3,.,TRBJ2-5,.
CASSTQQETQYF,TGTGCCAGCTCGACACAGCAGGAGACCCAGTACTTC,TRBV18,once,TRBJ2-5,.
CASSQDSGGMFADTQYF,TGTGCCAGCAGCCAAGATTCCGGCGGGATGTTTGCAGATACGCAGTATTTT,TRBV4-2,.,TRBJ2-3,.
CSVVREGTYEQYF,TGCAGCGTTGTGAGGGAGGGGACCTACGAGCAGTACTTC,TRBV29-1,.,TRBJ2-7,TRBD2
CASSLAWTGGIVDTQYF,TGTGCCAGCAGCTTAGCGTGGACAGGGGGGATCGTGGATACGCAGTATTTT,TRBV7-6,.,TRBJ2-3,TRBD1
CASSIGGQYNEQFF,TGTGCCAGTAGTATAGGGGGACAGTACAATGAGCAGTTCTTC,TRBV19,.,TRBJ2-1,TRBD1
CASSNGGAGSDEQFF,TGTGCCAGCAGTAACGGCGGAGCGGGATCGGATGAGCAGTTCTTC,TRBV6-1,.,TRBJ2-1,TRBD2
CASSPTARDSPLHF,TGTGCCAGCAGCCCGACAGCAAGGGATTCACCCCTCCACTTT,TRBV11-3,.,TRBJ1-6,.
CASSLDGNTEAFF,TGTGCCAGCAGTTTGGACGGGAACACTGAAGCTTTCTTT,TRBV27,medium-sized,TRBJ1-1,.
CASSQPGQGLRDTQYF,TGTGCCAGTAGTCAACCGGGACAGGGACTCCGAGATACGCAGTATTTT,TRBV19,large,TRBJ2-3,TRBD1
CASSQARGGGEQFF,TGTGCCAGCAGCCAAGCCCGGGGGGGGGGTGAGCAGTTCTTC,TRBV14,once,TRBJ2-1,TRBD2
CATSRGGRDRGREPGANVLTF,TGTGCCACCAGCAGAGGGGGCCGGGACAGGGGGCGCGAACCTGGGGCCAACGTCCTGACTTTC,TRBV15,.,TRBJ2-6,TRBD1
CATKGLAGTDTQYF,TGTGCCACTAAGGGACTAGCGGGCACAGATACGCAGTATTTT,TRBV19,.,TRBJ2-3,TRBD2
CASSQERNSFSYEQYF,TGTGCCAGCAGCCAAGAGCGGAACAGTTTCTCCTACGAGCAGTACTTC,TRBV14,.,TRBJ2-7,.
CASRPKQGLGIHEQFF,TGTGCCAGCAGACCAAAGCAGGGGTTGGGAATTCATGAGCAGTTCTTC,TRBV11-1,large,TRBJ2-1,.
CASTGGLDRSYNEQFF,TGTGCCAGCACCGGCGGACTGGACCGCTCCTACAATGAGCAGTTCTTC,TRBV5-6,.,TRBJ2-1,.
CASSVSQGALNQPQHF,TGTGCCAGTAGTGTTTCTCAGGGGGCTCTCAATCAGCCCCAGCATTTT,TRBV19,medium-sized,TRBJ1-5,TRBD1
CASSSSVAGPYEQYF,TGTGCCAGCAGTTCCTCCGTTGCGGGACCCTACGAGCAGTACTTC,TRBV6-1,.,TRBJ2-7,.
CASSLAAVLQGGEKLFF,TGCGCCAGCAGCTTGGCCGCAGTTCTACAGGGGGGTGAAAAACTGTTTTTT,TRBV5-1,.,TRBJ1-4,TRBD1
CASSYSIMSGNTIYF,TGTGCCAGCAGTTACTCGATAATGAGTGGAAACACCATATATTTT,TRBV6-5,.,TRBJ1-3,.
CATSRGSGGGPDTQYF,TGTGCCACCAGCAGAGGGAGCGGGGGCGGTCCAGATACGCAGTATTTT,TRBV15,medium-sized,TRBJ2-3,TRBD2
CASSFDRGDNYGYTF,TGTGCCAGTAGTTTTGACAGGGGGGATAACTATGGCTACACCTTC,TRBV19,.,TRBJ1-2,TRBD1
CATSDLVRNYGYTF,TGTGCCACCAGTGATTTGGTCAGAAACTATGGCTACACCTTC,TRBV24-1,.,TRBJ1-2,.
CSGRSGTDTQYF,TGCAGTGGTAGAAGCGGGACAGATACGCAGTATTTT,TRBV29-1,.,TRBJ2-3,.
CASGLASGTTLGSYEQYF,TGTGCTAGTGGTTTAGCCTCCGGGACTACCTTAGGCTCCTACGAGCAGTACTTC,TRBV12-5,few,TRBJ2-7,TRBD2
CASSLGGANSPLHF,TGTGCCAGTAGTCTCGGGGGGGCAAATTCACCCCTCCACTTT,TRBV19,large,TRBJ1-6,.
CASSPVGQGKNQPQHF,TGTGCCAGCTCACCTGTCGGACAGGGGAAGAATCAGCCCCAGCATTTT,TRBV18,few,TRBJ1-5,TRBD1
CATSDFSLAGAWSNEQFF,TGTGCCACCAGTGATTTTTCACTAGCGGGAGCCTGGAGCAATGAGCAGTTCTTC,TRBV24-1,.,TRBJ2-1,TRBD2
CSAPLAGVPQGTQYF,TGCAGTGCGCCTCTAGCGGGGGTCCCTCAGGGGACCCAGTACTTC,TRBV20-1,.,TRBJ2-5,TRBD2
CASSLSQGETQYF,TGTGCCAGCAGCTTAAGCCAAGGAGAGACCCAGTACTTC,TRBV7-9,medium-sized,TRBJ2-5,.
CASSLDSPVGELFF,TGTGCCAGCAGCTTAGACAGTCCCGTAGGGGAGCTGTTTTTT,TRBV7-9,few,TRBJ2-2,.
CSVWGTGSGYTF,TGCAGCGTTTGGGGGACAGGGTCTGGCTACACCTTC,TRBV29-1,.,TRBJ1-2,TRBD1